A selection of T cell receptor beta chains follows, all from one sample in a study of blood T cell repertoires in COVID-19. Profiled with immunoSEQ multiplex PCR; TCRdb holds only in-frame clones, not every one. The table has some 330,000 clones, over 75% seen once. Sequenced sample: peripheral blood. The source of these receptors is a woman aged 45 to 65 with active or convalescent COVID-19. Each CDR3 is given with its conserved first and last residue. The D gene is left open where the match is weak. Only part of the rows carry a size: once, few, many, or a class if the clone is expanded.

clone size,V gene,D gene,J gene,CDR3 DNA,CDR3 protein
NA,TRBV5-4,TRBD2,TRBJ2-1,TGTGCCAGCAGCTTCAGCGGGGGGGCATCCTACAATGAGCAGTTCTTC,CASSFSGGASYNEQFF
NA,TRBV30,NA,TRBJ2-2,TGTGCCTGGAGGGGGGGGCGAGTAGGTCCCGGGGAGCTGTTTTTT,CAWRGGRVGPGELFF
NA,TRBV28,TRBD2,TRBJ2-3,TGTGCCAGCAGTTCCGGACTAGCGGGGGGTTTCGATACGCAGTATTTT,CASSSGLAGGFDTQYF
NA,TRBV18,TRBD1,TRBJ1-5,TGTGCCAGCTCTCAAGGGACAGGAGGGCGTCAGCCCCAGCATTTT,CASSQGTGGRQPQHF
once,TRBV19,NA,TRBJ1-5,TGTGCCAGTAGTCCAGGCAATCAGCCCCAGCATTTT,CASSPGNQPQHF
NA,TRBV29-1,NA,TRBJ1-1,TGCAGCGTTGGGTCTAGGGGGGGAACTGAAGCTTTCTTT,CSVGSRGGTEAFF
NA,TRBV24-1,NA,TRBJ2-3,TGTGCCACCAGTGATCGGTTGACAGATACGCAGTATTTT,CATSDRLTDTQYF
NA,TRBV5-4,NA,TRBJ1-2,TGTGCCAGCAGCTTGGTAGGGACAACCTACTACACCTTC,CASSLVGTTYYTF
NA,TRBV19,NA,TRBJ2-3,TGTGCCAGTAGTATAAGCTTTCCGAATCCTAGCACAGATACGCAGTATTTT,CASSISFPNPSTDTQYF
once,TRBV6-5,NA,TRBJ2-7,TGTGCCAGCAGTTACTCCCCCGGGGACGAGCAGTACTTC,CASSYSPGDEQYF
once,TRBV27,TRBD1,TRBJ1-1,TGTGCCAGCAGCCTTCTAACAGGGGCAGGGGACACTGAAGCTTTCTTT,CASSLLTGAGDTEAFF
NA,TRBV24-1,TRBD1,TRBJ2-1,TGTGCCACCAGTGTCACCGGGACAGGCCTTAATGAGCAGTTCTTC,CATSVTGTGLNEQFF
once,TRBV15,NA,TRBJ2-1,TGTGCCACCAGTAGACTTAGTTCCTCCTACAATGAGCAGTTCTTC,CATSRLSSSYNEQFF
NA,TRBV5-8,TRBD1,TRBJ2-5,TGTGCCAGCAGCTCCGACAGGGCCGAGACCCAGTACTTC,CASSSDRAETQYF
NA,TRBV12-5,TRBD2,TRBJ2-1,TGTGCTAGTGGTTCACCGGGGGGGAATGGATTATACAATGAGCAGTTCTTC,CASGSPGGNGLYNEQFF